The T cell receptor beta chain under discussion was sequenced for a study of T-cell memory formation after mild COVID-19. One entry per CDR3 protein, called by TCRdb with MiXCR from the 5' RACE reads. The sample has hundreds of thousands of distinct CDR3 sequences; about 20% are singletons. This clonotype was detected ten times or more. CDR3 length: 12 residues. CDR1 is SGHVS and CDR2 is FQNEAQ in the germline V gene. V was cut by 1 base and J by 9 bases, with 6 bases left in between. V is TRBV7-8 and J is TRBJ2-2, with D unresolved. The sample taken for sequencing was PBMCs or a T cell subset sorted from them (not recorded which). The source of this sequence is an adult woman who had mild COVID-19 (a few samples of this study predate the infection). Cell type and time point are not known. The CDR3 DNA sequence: TGTGCCAGCAGCTTAGTTGCAAGGGAGCTGTTTTTT. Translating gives CASSLVARELFF.